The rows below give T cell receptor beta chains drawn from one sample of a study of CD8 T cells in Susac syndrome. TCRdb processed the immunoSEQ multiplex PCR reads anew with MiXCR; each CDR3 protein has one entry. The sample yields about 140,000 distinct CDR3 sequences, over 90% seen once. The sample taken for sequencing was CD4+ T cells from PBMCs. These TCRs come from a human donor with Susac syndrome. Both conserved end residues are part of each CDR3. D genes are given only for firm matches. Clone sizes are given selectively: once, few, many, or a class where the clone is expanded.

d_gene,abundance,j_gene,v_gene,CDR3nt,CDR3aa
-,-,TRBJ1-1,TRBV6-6,TGTGCCAGCAGTTACTCGGAGACAGAAGCTTTCTTT,CASSYSETEAFF
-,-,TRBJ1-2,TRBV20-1,TGCAGTGCTAGAGAATCAGGGAACTATGGCTACACCTTC,CSARESGNYGYTF
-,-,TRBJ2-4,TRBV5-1,TGCGCCAGCAGCTGGGGACACGGGGCAGAAAACATTCAGTACTTC,CASSWGHGAENIQYF
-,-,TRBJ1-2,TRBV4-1,TGCGCCAGCAGCCAAGATTGGGCCGGGAACTATGGCTACACCTTC,CASSQDWAGNYGYTF
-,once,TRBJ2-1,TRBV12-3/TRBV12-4,TGTGCCAGCAGTCCCAACTCCAATGAGCAGTTCTTC,CASSPNSNEQFF
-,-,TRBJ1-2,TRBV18,TGTGCCAGCTCACCGAAAAAGGGAGCTAACTATGGCTACACCTTC,CASSPKKGANYGYTF
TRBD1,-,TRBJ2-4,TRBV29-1,TGCAGCGCCCGGGGTGGACAGGGCAGCATTCAGTACTTC,CSARGGQGSIQYF
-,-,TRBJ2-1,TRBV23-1,TGCGCCAGCAGTCAAGTCTCCGGGACATACAATGAGCAGTTCTTC,CASSQVSGTYNEQFF
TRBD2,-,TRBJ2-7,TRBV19,TGTGCCAGTAGTATAGAATCGGGACTAAGTTTCTCCGAGCAGTACTTC,CASSIESGLSFSEQYF
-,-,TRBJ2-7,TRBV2,TGTGCCAGCAGTGAGAGGACTGATCCCTACGAGCAGTACTTC,CASSERTDPYEQYF
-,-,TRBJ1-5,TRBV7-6,TGTGCCAGCAGCGTCTTCCCGGGGGACAATCAGCCCCAGCATTTT,CASSVFPGDNQPQHF
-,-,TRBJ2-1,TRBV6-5,TGTGCCAGCAGTTACGGAGGGACTTCGTCCTACAATGAGCAGTTCTTC,CASSYGGTSSYNEQFF
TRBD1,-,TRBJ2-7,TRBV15,TGTGCCACCAGCAGGGGACAGTACTTAGACGAGCAGTACTTC,CATSRGQYLDEQYF
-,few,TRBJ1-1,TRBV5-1,TGCGCCAGCAGCTTGCTAGGGGTGGGGACTGAAGCTTTCTTT,CASSLLGVGTEAFF
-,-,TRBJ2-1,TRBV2,TGTGCCAGCAGTGAAGATAGGACCGACCGTGAGCAGTTCTTC,CASSEDRTDREQFF
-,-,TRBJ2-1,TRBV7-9,TGTGCCAGCAGCTTGGACATCGGGAATGAGCAGTTCTTC,CASSLDIGNEQFF
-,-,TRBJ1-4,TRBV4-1,TGCGCCAGCAGCCGGCTGATAGGTGAAAAACTGTTTTTT,CASSRLIGEKLFF
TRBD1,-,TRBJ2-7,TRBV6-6,TGTGCCAGCAGACACCACTCGACAGGGTTAGGCTACGAGCAGTACTTC,CASRHHSTGLGYEQYF
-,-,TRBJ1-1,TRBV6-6,TGTGCCAGCAAGTTTTCGTTGAGGGCTTTCTTT,CASKFSLRAFF
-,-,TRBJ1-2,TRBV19,TGTGCCAGTAGTTCAGGGCACTATGGCTACACCTTC,CASSSGHYGYTF
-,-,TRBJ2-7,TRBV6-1,TGTGCCAGCAGGGAGATCGAGGAGTACTTC,CASREIEEYF
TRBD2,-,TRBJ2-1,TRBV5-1,TGCGCCAGCAGCTTTAGCGGGGGAACGAATGAGCAGTTCTTC,CASSFSGGTNEQFF